This is a list of T cell receptor beta chains from one sample in a study of blood T cells in healthy people across ages. MiXCR, applied by TCRdb to the 5' RACE reads, yields one record per CDR3 protein. The table lists about 1 million distinct CDR3 sequences, roughly 45% of them singletons, with approximately 17% in the top ten. Sequencing input: blood. These receptors came from a woman aged 55-69 years in good health. Both conserved end residues are part of each CDR3. A D gene is named only where the DNA matches it firmly. Rows may omit the clone size; those that give it use once, few, many or a size class.

.,TRBD2,TRBJ2-7,TRBV7-9,CANSLGLAAYEQYF,TGTGCCAACAGCTTGGGACTAGCGGCGTACGAGCAGTACTTC
.,TRBD2,TRBJ2-1,TRBV7-4,CASSLGGLAGASSYNEQFF,TGTGCCAGCAGCCTAGGGGGACTAGCGGGAGCAAGCTCCTACAATGAGCAGTTCTTC
.,TRBD2,TRBJ2-7,TRBV6-5,CASREGGSYNEQYF,TGTGCCAGCAGGGAGGGAGGGTCCTACAATGAGCAGTACTTC
.,.,TRBJ1-4,TRBV7-3,CASSLKPGEKLFF,TGTGCCAGCAGCTTAAAACCAGGCGAAAAACTGTTTTTT
few,TRBD2,TRBJ2-3,TRBV13,CASSLRAGVTNTQYF,TGTGCCAGCAGCTTAAGGGCGGGAGTCACAAATACGCAGTATTTT
many,.,TRBJ1-5,TRBV7-9,CASSLGNSNQPQHF,TGTGCCAGCAGCTTAGGGAATAGCAATCAGCCCCAGCATTTT
.,TRBD2,TRBJ2-1,TRBV20-1,CSARDSRGRAPREQFF,TGCAGTGCTAGAGATTCTCGCGGGAGGGCCCCTAGGGAGCAGTTCTTC
.,TRBD2,TRBJ2-7,TRBV15,CATSRDRASGRVGEQYF,TGTGCCACCAGCAGAGATCGCGCTAGCGGGAGGGTGGGCGAGCAGTACTTC
.,TRBD1,TRBJ2-7,TRBV30,CAWGQGRFYEQYF,TGTGCGTGGGGACAGGGGAGGTTCTACGAGCAGTACTTC
many,.,TRBJ2-1,TRBV9,CASSVVGGVLNEQFF,TGTGCCAGCAGCGTAGTGGGAGGAGTTCTGAATGAGCAGTTCTTC
.,.,TRBJ1-3,TRBV3-1,CASSQFVGNTIYF,TGTGCCAGCAGCCAATTTGTCGGAAACACCATATATTTT
.,.,TRBJ2-5,TRBV29-1,CSVGSQGETQYF,TGCAGCGTTGGGTCCCAGGGAGAGACCCAGTACTTC
.,TRBD1,TRBJ2-5,TRBV14,CASSPRRGQGTLKQYF,TGTGCCAGCAGCCCCCGTCGGGGACAGGGAACTCTCAAGCAGTACTTC
.,.,TRBJ2-1,TRBV5-1,CASNQADSYNEQFF,TGCGCCAGCAACCAAGCGGACTCCTACAATGAGCAGTTCTTC
.,TRBD2,TRBJ2-1,TRBV7-9,CASSLMAGGPYNEQFF,TGTGCCAGCAGTCTCATGGCGGGAGGGCCCTACAATGAGCAGTTCTTC
few,TRBD2,TRBJ2-5,TRBV11-1,CASSPASGHRQETQYF,TGTGCCAGCAGCCCTGCTAGCGGGCACCGCCAAGAGACCCAGTACTTC
few,.,TRBJ2-1,TRBV5-6,CASSRLWNEQFF,TGTGCCAGCAGCCGCCTCTGGAATGAGCAGTTCTTC
.,TRBD2,TRBJ2-7,TRBV29-1,CSAVGQGTSGRAYEQYF,TGCAGCGCCGTAGGACAGGGGACTAGCGGGCGCGCCTACGAGCAGTACTTC
.,TRBD2,TRBJ2-1,TRBV5-1,CASSLAPGGDEQFF,TGCGCCAGCAGCTTGGCCCCGGGGGGGGATGAGCAGTTCTTC
few,TRBD1,TRBJ2-3,TRBV3-1,CASSPTGQGDGDTQYF,TGTGCCAGCAGCCCAACCGGACAGGGGGATGGGGATACGCAGTATTTT
.,.,TRBJ2-7,TRBV7-2,CASSSLVSSYEQYF,TGTGCCAGCAGCTCCTTAGTTAGCTCCTACGAGCAGTACTTC
few,TRBD2,TRBJ2-7,TRBV20-1,CSAPTRLAGRYEQYF,TGCAGTGCTCCTACAAGACTAGCGGGTAGATACGAGCAGTACTTC
.,TRBD2,TRBJ2-1,TRBV6-6,CASTEGAGVISNEQFF,TGTGCCAGCACCGAAGGAGCGGGAGTTATCAGTAATGAGCAGTTCTTC
.,.,TRBJ2-5,TRBV20-1,CSARPGIDEQYF,TGCAGTGCTAGACCGGGTATCGATGAGCAGTACTTC
.,.,TRBJ2-7,TRBV15,CVTSRDRPSGPIGDEQYF,TGTGTCACCAGCAGAGATAGGCCCAGCGGGCCTATCGGGGACGAGCAGTACTTC
few,.,TRBJ2-4,TRBV11-1,CASSPRQGPHIQYF,TGTGCCAGCAGCCCCCGTCAGGGTCCTCACATTCAGTACTTC
.,TRBD2,TRBJ2-5,TRBV12-5,CASNLLAGNEQYF,TGTGCTAGCAATCTACTAGCGGGGAATGAGCAGTACTTC
.,TRBD2,TRBJ2-1,TRBV11-2,CASSPRPGLAGEEQFF,TGTGCCAGCAGCCCAAGACCGGGACTAGCGGGAGAGGAGCAGTTCTTC
.,.,TRBJ2-7,TRBV29-1,CSVEAGQGTYEQYF,TGCAGCGTTGAAGCCGGGCAGGGGACCTACGAGCAGTACTTC
.,TRBD2,TRBJ2-3,TRBV24-1,CATSGRGRDDTQYF,TGTGCCACCAGTGGACGGGGGAGGGACGATACGCAGTATTTT
.,.,TRBJ2-5,TRBV12-3/TRBV12-4,CASSFQEQETQYF,TGTGCCAGCAGTTTCCAGGAGCAAGAGACCCAGTACTTC
.,TRBD2,TRBJ2-7,TRBV27,CASRLAAHYEQYF,TGTGCCAGCAGACTAGCGGCTCACTACGAGCAGTACTTC
.,.,TRBJ1-1,TRBV29-1,CSALWGFEAFF,TGCAGCGCCCTGTGGGGGTTTGAAGCTTTCTTT
few,TRBD2,TRBJ2-5,TRBV27,CASSELAGSKTQYF,TGTGCCAGCAGTGAACTAGCGGGATCAAAGACCCAGTACTTC
.,.,TRBJ1-4,TRBV2,CASTRLGIDEKLFF,TGTGCCAGCACTAGATTGGGGATAGATGAAAAACTGTTTTTT
few,.,TRBJ2-7,TRBV7-2,CASKRNNEQYF,TGTGCCAGCAAGCGGAACAACGAGCAGTACTTC
once,.,TRBJ2-3,TRBV3-1,CASSPKRLGNTQYF,TGTGCCAGCAGCCCCAAACGACTAGGGAATACGCAGTATTTT
few,.,TRBJ2-5,TRBV12-3/TRBV12-4,CASSLFSVDEQYF,TGTGCCAGCAGTTTATTTTCTGTTGATGAGCAGTACTTC
few,.,TRBJ2-5,TRBV4-1,CASSQVGYQTQYF,TGCGCCAGCAGCCAAGTGGGGTATCAGACCCAGTACTTC
.,TRBD2,TRBJ2-1,TRBV5-5,CASSFTVLAGGWYNEQFF,TGTGCCAGCAGCTTCACGGTTCTAGCGGGAGGATGGTACAATGAGCAGTTCTTC
.,.,TRBJ2-3,TRBV7-2,CASSPGTGTQYF,TGTGCCAGCAGCCCTGGGACCGGTACGCAGTATTTT
few,.,TRBJ2-5,TRBV7-3,CASSLTSTQETQYF,TGTGCCAGCAGCTTAACTAGCACCCAAGAGACCCAGTACTTC
.,TRBD2,TRBJ2-1,TRBV20-1,CSARDAGRYNEQFF,TGCAGTGCTAGAGATGCCGGGAGGTACAATGAGCAGTTCTTC
.,TRBD2,TRBJ2-1,TRBV3-1,CASKLAAGNEQFF,TGTGCCAGCAAACTAGCGGCCGGCAATGAGCAGTTCTTC
.,.,TRBJ2-3,TRBV11-3,CASSFRDSSSPDTQYF,TGTGCCAGCAGCTTCCGGGACTCAAGTTCCCCAGATACGCAGTATTTT
few,TRBD1,TRBJ2-5,TRBV25-1,CASSGQGQGQETQYF,TGTGCCAGCAGTGGACAGGGACAGGGCCAAGAGACCCAGTACTTC
many,.,TRBJ2-7,TRBV4-1,CASSQDDTGDYEQYF,TGCGCCAGCAGCCAAGATGATACTGGGGACTACGAGCAGTACTTC
.,.,TRBJ2-1,TRBV15,CATSTYNEQFF,TGTGCCACCAGCACATACAATGAGCAGTTCTTC
few,.,TRBJ2-5,TRBV5-1,CASSLEGRGGETQYF,TGCGCCAGCAGCTTGGAGGGCAGGGGGGGAGAGACCCAGTACTTC
few,TRBD1,TRBJ1-5,TRBV11-2,CASSTGTGPDQPQHF,TGTGCCAGCAGCACAGGGACAGGCCCTGATCAGCCCCAGCATTTT
.,TRBD1,TRBJ1-1,TRBV20-1,CSALHGQGGTEAFF,TGCAGTGCTTTACATGGACAGGGGGGCACTGAAGCTTTCTTT
.,TRBD1,TRBJ2-7,TRBV5-6,CASSSKLDRVSNEQYF,TGTGCCAGCAGCTCGAAATTGGACAGGGTGTCTAACGAGCAGTACTTC
.,.,TRBJ2-2,TRBV27,CASSYLGVVSTGELFF,TGTGCCAGCAGTTACCTCGGGGTCGTATCCACCGGGGAGCTGTTTTTT
.,.,TRBJ2-7,TRBV27,CASSSVSGRAYEQYF,TGTGCCAGCAGTAGTGTCAGCGGACGGGCCTACGAGCAGTACTTC